This T cell receptor beta chain was sequenced for a study of T cell responses to AZD1222 COVID-19 vaccine (dated by TCRdb to the early 2020s). Regarding the complete study: A total of 230 to 250 trial participants underwent TCR sequencing, of whom 200 to 220 had received two doses of AZD1222 and about 26 had received two doses of the MenACWY control vaccine. Enrollment into the trials was organized by age into subgroups of 18-55, 56-69 and 70-plus years, and those subgroups contained roughly 140, 27 and 60 TCR-sequenced participants, respectively. What the study reported, not specific to this receptor: In the small 56-69-year group, the increase in depth fell short of significance, most likely because of low power. After two AZD1222 doses, both the breadth and the depth of spike-specific TCRs were significantly higher than at day 0 and than in MenACWY recipients. Reportedly, close to half of the unique spike-specific TCRs recognized epitopes lying outside the regions that are mutated in the B.1.351 and B.1.1.7 variants. Vaccine-associated CD4 TCRs spanned the whole spike protein, with dominant responses in regions 160-218 and 743-854. No day 14 peak-response samples were available, so repertoires were characterized only after the peak T cell response. Most participants were white British and females outnumbered males, and the authors suggested that clonal diversity may have been underestimated. Conclusions about previously exposed vaccinees are limited because only six or seven AZD1222 recipients were SARS-CoV-2 seropositive at baseline.

The CDR3 regions of human TCRbeta chains were analyzed by immunosequencing. The published analysis was carried out like this. Repertoire TCRs were checked for matches against a reference library of SARS-CoV-2-specific TCRs that had been generated using the MIRA antigen-specificity platform. Breadth meant the fraction of unique TCRs that were SARS-CoV-2-associated, whereas depth meant the fraction of total T cells that were SARS-CoV-2-associated. Each spike-specific TCR was assigned to its reactive spike region and to a CD4 or CD8 class using the MIRA data. Log10-transformed breadth and depth values were compared by one-way ANOVA with Sidak's multiple comparisons tests. This immuneACCESS table, as held by TCRdb, lists in-frame sequences with V and J called but not all clones. Of the missing ones, under half trace to an unresolved V gene in checked studies; the others have no known cause. V and J calls and clone size follow that table, whereas D and trimming were derived from the DNA. This sample is represented by about 200,000 clones; about 94% of them were singletons. The ten biggest clones cover about 1% of the sample.

The junction shows trimming of 1 base on V and 3 bases on J, plus 12 bases between the germline ends. The CDR3 holds 15 amino acids from the cysteine to the phenylalanine. The DNA shown is the 45-base CDR3, in frame from base 1. The germline V gene specifies SGHTA as CDR1 and FQGTGA as CDR2. The time point label of this sample denotes: about 28 days (+/-7) after the second vaccine dose. AZD1222 recipients given second doses at about 4 weeks or at about 12 weeks were pooled, since spike-specific TCR depth and breadth were not found to differ between the two schedules. Samples from vaccinated people were obtained from the UK trials COV001 and COV002, which included a single-blind randomized controlled phase 2/3 trial of AZD1222 (ChAdOx1 nCoV-19) in healthy adults. Trial participant PBMC samples were collected at day 0 and day 28 after the second dose for TCRbeta chain sequencing. Regarding this clone: No cognate antigen has been identified for it. Base qualities were left out, and no much larger clone turns up one base away.

This receptor was identified in an adult who received the AZD1222 COVID-19 vaccine. The input for sequencing was peripheral blood, taken 28 days after the second AZD1222 dose. Recombination connected TRBV7-3 to TRBJ1-2; matching of 6 bases hints at TRBD1 as the D gene. The CDR3 in this case is CASSLSPGADYGYTF. In nucleotide form, the sequence is TGTGCCAGCAGCTTAAGTCCAGGGGCGGACTATGGCTACACCTTC.